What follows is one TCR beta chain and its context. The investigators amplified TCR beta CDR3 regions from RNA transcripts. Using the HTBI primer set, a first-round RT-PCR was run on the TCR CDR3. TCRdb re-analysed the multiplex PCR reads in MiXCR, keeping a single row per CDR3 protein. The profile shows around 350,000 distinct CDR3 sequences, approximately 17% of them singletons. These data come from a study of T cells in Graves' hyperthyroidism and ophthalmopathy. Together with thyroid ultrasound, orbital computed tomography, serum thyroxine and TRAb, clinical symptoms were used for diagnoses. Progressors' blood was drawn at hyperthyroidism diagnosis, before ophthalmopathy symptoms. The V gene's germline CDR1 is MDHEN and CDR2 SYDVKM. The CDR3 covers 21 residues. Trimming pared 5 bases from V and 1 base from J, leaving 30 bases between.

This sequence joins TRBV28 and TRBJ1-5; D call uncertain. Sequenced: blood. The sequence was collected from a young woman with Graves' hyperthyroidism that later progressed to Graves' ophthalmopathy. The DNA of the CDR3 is TGTGCCAGCAGTCTGAGTTTATACGGACTCACGAATTTCGGAAGCAATCAGCCCCAGCATTTT. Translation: CASSLSLYGLTNFGSNQPQHF.